These 14 T cell receptor beta chains were all obtained from the same sample, sequenced in a study of radiation and T cells in renal cell carcinoma. The time point denotes: blood 4 weeks post-SBRT, at nephrectomy. Treatment denoted: 15 Gy SBRT to primary tumor, nephrectomy 4 weeks later. Profiling relied on immunoSEQ multiplex PCR, and the TCRdb table lists in-frame clones only, not all of them. The sample consists of around 180,000 clones, approximately 90% of them appearing once. The material was blood, obtained from a patient whose treatment included radiotherapy and nephrectomy. These receptors were taken from a woman in her 50s with renal cell carcinoma.

V is TRBV19 and J is TRBJ1-1, with a tentative D call TRBD1 (6 bases). The CDR3 consists of 14 residues. The germline V and J ends were trimmed by 4 bases and 5 bases, with 14 bases remaining between them. CDR1 and CDR2 from the germline V gene are LNHDA and SQIVND (reference sequence). The CDR3 spells CASSNSQGWTEAFF. In DNA, the CDR3 is TGTGCCAGTAGTAATTCCCAGGGGTGGACTGAAGCTTTCTTT.

The chain employs TRBV6-5 and TRBJ1-5; D not certain. Germline lookup yields CDR1 MNHEY and CDR2 SVGAGI. Trimming took 4 bases from V and 0 from J, leaving 10 bases between them. The CDR3 spans 15 residues. This CDR3 is CASSSTTYSNQPQHF. The CDR3 DNA sequence: TGTGCCAGCAGTTCAACTACATATAGCAATCAGCCCCAGCATTTT.

J is TRBJ2-6 and V is TRBV7-8; 9 nucleotides match TRBD1. V lost 5 bases, J lost 12 bases, and 8 bases stayed unmatched. This CDR3 is 14 amino acids long. From germline, CDR1 is SGHVS and CDR2 FQNEAQ. Written as DNA, the CDR3 is TGTGCCAGCAGCAGGGGGACAGGGCCCCTCGTCCTGACTTTC. Protein sequence: CASSRGTGPLVLTF.

This rearrangement joins TRBV29-1 to TRBJ1-1, with 11 bases aligning to TRBD1. This CDR3 is 18 amino acids long. V was clipped by 1 base and J by 0 bases; unmatched bases: 10. Germline lookup yields CDR1 SQVTM and CDR2 ANQGSEA. The CDR3 loop reads CSVEGHRDRGGLNTEAFF. CDR3 sequence (DNA): TGCAGCGTTGAAGGTCACCGGGACAGGGGGGGATTGAACACTGAAGCTTTCTTT.

J is TRBJ1-4 and V is TRBV10-3; D not resolved. Germline V gene lookup returns CDR1 ENHRY and CDR2 SYGVKD. Between the trimmed V and J ends, which lost 3 bases and 3 bases, there was a span of 8 bases. The CDR3 length is 14 residues. The CDR3 DNA follows: TGTGCCATCAGTGACGAAGGGTCTAATGAAAAACTGTTTTTT. Residues: CAISDEGSNEKLFF.

J is TRBJ2-6 and V is TRBV12-5, with D unresolved. V lost 0 bases and J lost 1, with 16 bases in between. From germline, CDR1 is LGHNT and CDR2 FRNRAP. The length of the CDR3 is 19 residues. The CDR3 DNA sequence: TGTGCTAGTGGTTTGGTATTAAGTATAGTTCCATCTGGGGCCAACGTCCTGACTTTC. Amino acid sequence: CASGLVLSIVPSGANVLTF.

The V and J genes are TRBV5-1 and TRBJ2-5; D is uncertain. CDR1 and CDR2 from the germline V gene are SGHRS and YFSETQ. The V and J ends lost 2 bases and 5 bases respectively, with 7 bases between them. The CDR3 extends over 12 amino acids. CDR3 DNA sequence: TGCGCCAGCAGCTTCGGTTTGGAGACCCAGTACTTC. This translates into CASSFGLETQYF.

The CDR3 coding sequence is TGCGCCAGCGCCAGGGGGCTCGCCGATGTTAGCGAGCAGTACTTC. Protein product: CASARGLADVSEQYF. This chain joins TRBV5-1 and TRBJ2-7, with 8 nucleotides matching TRBD1. Germline V gives CDR1 SGHRS, CDR2 YFSETQ. This CDR3 region has 15 residues. J was trimmed by 6 bases and V by 7 bases; bases with no gene match: 15.

V usage is TRBV10-2 and J usage is TRBJ1-1, with D possibly being TRBD1 (6 bases). CDR3 size: 14 residues. Germline values: CDR1 WSHSY, CDR2 SAAADI. Trimming stripped 5 bases from V and 0 bases from J, with 10 bases between. The CDR3 nucleotides read TGCGCCAGCAGTTACAGGGAAATGAACACTGAAGCTTTCTTT. It codes for CASSYREMNTEAFF.

The chain links TRBV6-6 to TRBJ1-5; D possibly corresponds to TRBD1 (6 bases). Trimming took off 2 bases at V and 7 bases at J, with 12 bases between the two ends. The CDR3 spans 14 residues. Germline lookup yields CDR1 MNHNY and CDR2 SVGAGI (reference sequence). CDR3 amino acids: CASSYHSGDQPQHF. Written as DNA, the CDR3 is TGTGCCAGCAGTTACCACTCAGGGGACCAGCCCCAGCATTTT.

This sequence joins TRBV19 and TRBJ1-6; D possibly corresponds to TRBD1 (6 bases). With 4 bases removed from V and 7 bases from J, the gap between germline ends came to 8 bases. The germline gives CDR1 LNHDA, CDR2 SQIVND (reference sequence). The CDR3 runs to 13 residues. In DNA form, the CDR3 reads TGTGCCAGTAGTACAACAGGGAATTCACCCCTCCACTTT. It translates to CASSTTGNSPLHF. Variable domain in full (rest from reference TRBV19 and TRBJ1-6): DGGITQSPKYLFRKEGQNVTLSCEQNLNHDAMYWYRQDPGQGLRLIYYSQIVNDFQKGDIAEGYSVSREKKESFPLTVTSAQKNPTAFYLCASSTTGNSPLHFGNGTRLTVT.

The chain recombines TRBV6-1 with TRBJ2-7, with TRBD1 as a possible D gene (6 bases). CDR1 and CDR2 from the germline V gene are MNHNS and SASEGT. V lost 6 bases and J 1 base, leaving 22 bases between the germline ends. The CDR3 runs 17 residues. The CDR3 DNA reads TGTGCCAGCAGCGAAAGATTACAGGGTTGGGAGTCCTACGAGCAGTACTTC. This sequence encodes CASSERLQGWESYEQYF.

The V and J genes are TRBV30 and TRBJ2-5, with a tentative D call TRBD2 (6 bases). V lost 2 bases, J lost 5 bases, and 15 bases lay in between. There are 14 residues in the CDR3. Germline-derived CDR1 and CDR2 are GTSNPN and SVGIG (reference sequence). The CDR3 DNA is TGTGCCTGGAGTAGGACTTCTCGGGGGGAGACCCAGTACTTC. It codes for CAWSRTSRGETQYF.

This clone has just one count. This chain connects TRBV19 to TRBJ1-1, with D hard to call. The CDR3 is 13 residues long. V was cut by 10 bases and J by 3 bases, with 15 bases left in between. Looked up from germline, CDR1 is LNHDA and CDR2 is SQIVND (reference sequence). CDR3 coding DNA: TGTGCCACTCAGGCTCTGGGGTACACTGAAGCTTTCTTT. This encodes CATQALGYTEAFF.